This T cell receptor beta chain was obtained from a study of blood T cell repertoires in COVID-19 (dated by TCRdb to 2018 to 2021). Background on the whole study: Collaborator samples came from the United States, Italy and Spain and covered acute and convalescent phases of COVID-19. The dataset comprised deeply sampled blood TCRbeta repertoires from subjects exposed to, actively infected with, or recovered from COVID-19. Where available, HLA class I and class II types were obtained from metadata supplied by the sample provider rather than from assay-based typing. The prospective study material was composed of cDNA or gDNA derived from T cells, B-cell-depleted T cells, or PBMCs. The samples were drawn from the first 160 participants of the ongoing ImmuneRACE study and from roughly 1,300 subjects provided by 6 global collaborators. A freely available public database, intended as a resource for researchers studying the immune response to SARS-CoV-2, is where the repertoires were released. A de-identified subject ID, COVID-19 status, age in years and sex were almost always included in the sample metadata. General findings and caveats noted by the study authors: How much clinical and demographic metadata was included differed by source and by participant, and the metadata was provided uncurated.

Concerning this clone itself: What antigen it recognizes has not been identified. No per-base quality is available; no much larger clone lies one base away.

Whole blood was collected in K2EDTA tubes by collaborating institutions according to the institutions' own protocols. For TCRbeta analysis, collaborators shipped samples as frozen whole blood, isolated PBMCs, or DNA extracted from either of those sample types. The immunoSEQ Assay, a bias-controlled multiplex PCR, was used to amplify TCRbeta CDR3 regions from genomic DNA. The published analysis was carried out like this. Within the assay, amplification of reference gene primers was used to estimate how many nucleated cells each sample contained. To quantify the absolute abundance of each unique TCRbeta CDR3 rearrangement, sequence reads were collapsed and filtered. Productive Simpson clonality was computed per sample as the square root of Simpson's diversity index over productive rearrangements. TCRdb's version of the immuneACCESS table is confined to in-frame rearrangements and falls short of the full clone set. An unresolved V gene accounts for under half of the shortfall where checked; the remainder is of unknown origin. V and J calls and clone size are those listed in that table; D and trimming were worked out from the DNA. In all, the sample holds around 100,000 clones, and around 84% of those were seen once. The ten largest clones represent roughly 4.1% of the sample.

The CDR3 runs 17 residues from the cysteine to the phenylalanine. The kept DNA is CDR3 alone, 51 bases in frame from the first base. The germline V end is reduced by 2 bases and the J end by 6 bases; junction bases left unmatched: 11. CDR1 is given as SGHVS and CDR2 as FQNEAQ, both from the germline V gene. This clonotype originated in a human donor in a cohort sampled during active COVID-19. Recombination linked TRBV7-8 to TRBJ2-2, with TRBD1 matching 8 junction bases. The specimen was peripheral blood. The sequenced DNA is TGTGCCAGCAGCTTATCGAAGGACAGGGCGGGCGCCGGGGAGCTGTTTTTT. Translated, it gives CASSLSKDRAGAGELFF.